The sequence of this TCR beta chain was determined in a study of graft-versus-host responses after intestinal transplantation. Study background: Multivisceral, liver-intestinal, or isolated intestinal transplants were performed in recipients. Every recipient had anti-thymocyte globulin induction and 2 to 4 years of tacrolimus plus steroids. The study, taken as a whole, reports: High graft-versus-host to host-versus-graft clonal ratios were seen in allografts of patients with graft-donor T cell macrochimerism. Some GvH clones were seen earlier in gut or blood, suggesting intestinal origin.

The CDR3 length is 13 residues. Germline CDR1 and CDR2: ENHRY and SYGVKD. V lost 10 bases and J lost 4; bases outside the gene matches: 9. The table came from immunoSEQ multiplex PCR; TCRdb's copy has only in-frame clones and leaves some out. The sample yields roughly 120,000 clones, 90% seen once. To note about this clone: What it binds is unknown.

The sequence was collected from a human donor who received an intestinal transplant. This sequence joins TRBV10-3 and TRBJ1-1; 7 bases match TRBD1. The source was unstimulated CD4+ T cells sorted from spleen or lymph node cells, collected before intestinal transplant. CDR3 in amino acids: CATRPQGSTEAFF. The CDR3 coding sequence is TGTGCCACCCGCCCACAGGGGAGCACTGAAGCTTTCTTT.